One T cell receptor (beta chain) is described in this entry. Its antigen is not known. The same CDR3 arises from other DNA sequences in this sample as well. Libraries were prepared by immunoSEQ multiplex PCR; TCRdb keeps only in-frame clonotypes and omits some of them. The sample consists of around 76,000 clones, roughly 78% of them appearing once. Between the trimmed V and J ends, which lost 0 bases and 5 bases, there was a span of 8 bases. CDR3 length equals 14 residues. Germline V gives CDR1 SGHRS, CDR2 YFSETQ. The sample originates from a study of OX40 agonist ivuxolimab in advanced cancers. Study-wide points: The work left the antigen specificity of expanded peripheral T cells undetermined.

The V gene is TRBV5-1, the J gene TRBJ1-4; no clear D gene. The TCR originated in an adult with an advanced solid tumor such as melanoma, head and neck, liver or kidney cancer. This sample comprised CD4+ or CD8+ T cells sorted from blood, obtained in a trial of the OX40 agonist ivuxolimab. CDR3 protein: CASSLGDLNEKLFF. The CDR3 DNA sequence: TGCGCCAGCAGCTTGGGAGACCTAAATGAAAAACTGTTTTTT.